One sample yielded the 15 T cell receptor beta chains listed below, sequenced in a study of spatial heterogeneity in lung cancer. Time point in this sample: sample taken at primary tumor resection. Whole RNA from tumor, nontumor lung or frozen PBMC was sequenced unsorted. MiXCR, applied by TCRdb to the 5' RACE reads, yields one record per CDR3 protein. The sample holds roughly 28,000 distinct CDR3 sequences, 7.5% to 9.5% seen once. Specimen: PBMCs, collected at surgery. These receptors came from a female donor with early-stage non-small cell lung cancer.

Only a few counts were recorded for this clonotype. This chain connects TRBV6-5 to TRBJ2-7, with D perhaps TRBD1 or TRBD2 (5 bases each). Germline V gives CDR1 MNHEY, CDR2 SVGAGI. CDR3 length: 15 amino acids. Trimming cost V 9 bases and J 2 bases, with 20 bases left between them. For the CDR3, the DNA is TGTGCCAGTCGGGCTGAACCGGGACCCCCCTACGAGCAGTACTTC. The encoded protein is CASRAEPGPPYEQYF.

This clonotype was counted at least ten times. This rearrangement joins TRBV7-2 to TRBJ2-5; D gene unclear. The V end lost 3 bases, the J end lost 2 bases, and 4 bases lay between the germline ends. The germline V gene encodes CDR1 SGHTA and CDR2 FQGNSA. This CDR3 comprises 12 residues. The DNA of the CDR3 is TGTGCCAGCAGCTTTTCACAAGAGACCCAGTACTTC. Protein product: CASSFSQETQYF.

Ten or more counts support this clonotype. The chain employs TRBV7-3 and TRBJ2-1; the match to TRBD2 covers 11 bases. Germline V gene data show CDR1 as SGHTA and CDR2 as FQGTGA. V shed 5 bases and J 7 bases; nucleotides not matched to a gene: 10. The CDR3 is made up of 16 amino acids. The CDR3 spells CASSPQLAGVGNEQFF. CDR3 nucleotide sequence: TGTGCCAGCAGCCCCCAACTAGCGGGAGTGGGTAATGAGCAGTTCTTC.

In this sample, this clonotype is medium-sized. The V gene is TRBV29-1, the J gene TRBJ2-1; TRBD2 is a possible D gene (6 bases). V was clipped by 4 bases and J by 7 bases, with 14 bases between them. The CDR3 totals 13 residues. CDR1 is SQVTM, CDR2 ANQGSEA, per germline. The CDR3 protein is CSVVRDWRNEQFF. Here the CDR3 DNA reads TGCAGCGTTGTAAGGGACTGGAGGAATGAGCAGTTCTTC.

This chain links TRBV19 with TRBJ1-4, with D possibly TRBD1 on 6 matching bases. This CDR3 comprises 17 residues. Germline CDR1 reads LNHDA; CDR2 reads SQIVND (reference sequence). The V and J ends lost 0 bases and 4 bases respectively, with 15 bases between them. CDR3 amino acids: CASSIDRLLQGNEKLFF. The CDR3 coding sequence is TGTGCCAGTAGTATAGATCGCCTCTTACAGGGTAATGAAAAACTGTTTTTT.

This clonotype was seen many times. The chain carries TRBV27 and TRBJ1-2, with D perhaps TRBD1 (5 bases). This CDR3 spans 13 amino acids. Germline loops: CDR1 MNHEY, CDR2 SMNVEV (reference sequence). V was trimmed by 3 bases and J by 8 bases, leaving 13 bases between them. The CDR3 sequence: CASSFRGSRGYTF. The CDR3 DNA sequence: TGTGCCAGCAGTTTCCGGGGGTCCCGCGGCTACACCTTC.

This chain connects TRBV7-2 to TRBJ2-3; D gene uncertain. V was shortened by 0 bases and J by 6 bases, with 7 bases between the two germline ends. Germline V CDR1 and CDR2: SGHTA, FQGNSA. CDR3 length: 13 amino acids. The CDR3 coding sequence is TGTGCCAGCAGCTTAGCCGAGCGTGATACGCAGTATTTT. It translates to CASSLAERDTQYF.

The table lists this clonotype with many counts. CDR3 loop: CAWSGEGYNEQFF. CDR3 bases: TGTGCCTGGAGTGGAGAAGGCTACAATGAGCAGTTCTTC. V is TRBV30 and J is TRBJ2-1; the D is unclear. Germline CDR1 and CDR2: GTSNPN and SVGIG (reference sequence). The V end lost 1 base, the J end lost 3 bases, and 7 bases lay between the germline ends. The CDR3 sequence is 13 residues long.

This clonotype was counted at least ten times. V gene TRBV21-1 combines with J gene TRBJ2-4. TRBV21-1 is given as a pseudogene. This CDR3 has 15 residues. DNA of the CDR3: TGTGCCAGCAGCAAAGTCAACCTAGCCAAAAACATTCAGTACTTC. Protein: CASSKVNLAKNIQYF.

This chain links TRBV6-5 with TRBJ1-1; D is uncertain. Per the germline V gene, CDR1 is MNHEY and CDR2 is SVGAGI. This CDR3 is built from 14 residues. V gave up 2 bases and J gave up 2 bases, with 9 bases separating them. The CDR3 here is CASSYGWGNTEAFF. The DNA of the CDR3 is TGTGCCAGCAGTTACGGGTGGGGAAACACTGAAGCTTTCTTT.

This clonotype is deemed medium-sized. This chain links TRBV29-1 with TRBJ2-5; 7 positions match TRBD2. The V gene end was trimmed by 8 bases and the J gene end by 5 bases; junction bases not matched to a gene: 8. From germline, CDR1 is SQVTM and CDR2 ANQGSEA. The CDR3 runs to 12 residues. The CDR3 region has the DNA TGCAGCACGTCGGGGGGAATGGAGACCCAGTACTTC. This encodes CSTSGGMETQYF.

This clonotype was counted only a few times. CDR3 DNA sequence: TGTGCCAGCAGTTACGACAGACTGAACACTGAAGCTTTCTTT. This sequence encodes CASSYDRLNTEAFF. V gene TRBV6-6 combines with J gene TRBJ1-1, with D tentatively TRBD1 (5 bases). The CDR3 totals 14 residues. Germline CDR1 and CDR2: MNHNY and SVGAGI (reference sequence). The V end was cut by 2 bases, the J end by 0 bases, with 7 bases between.

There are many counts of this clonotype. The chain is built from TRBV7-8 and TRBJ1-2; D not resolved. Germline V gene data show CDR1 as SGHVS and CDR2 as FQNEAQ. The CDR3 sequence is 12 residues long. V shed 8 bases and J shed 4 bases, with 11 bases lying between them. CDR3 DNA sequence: TGTGCCAGCCATCAGATCCCCTATGGCTACACCTTC. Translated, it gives CASHQIPYGYTF.

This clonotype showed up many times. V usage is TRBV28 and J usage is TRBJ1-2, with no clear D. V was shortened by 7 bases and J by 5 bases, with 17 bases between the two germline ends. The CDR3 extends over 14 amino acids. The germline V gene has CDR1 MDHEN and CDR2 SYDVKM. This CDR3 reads CASTQDGVNYGYTF. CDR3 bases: TGTGCCAGCACGCAGGACGGGGTCAATTATGGCTACACCTTC.

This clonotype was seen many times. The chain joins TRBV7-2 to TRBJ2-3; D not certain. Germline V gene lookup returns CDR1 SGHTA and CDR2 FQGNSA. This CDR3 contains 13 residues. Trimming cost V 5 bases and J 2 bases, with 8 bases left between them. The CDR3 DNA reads TGTGCCAGCAGCCCCGACCACACAGATACGCAGTATTTT. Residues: CASSPDHTDTQYF.